This T cell receptor beta chain was sequenced in a study of T cell responses to AZD1222 COVID-19 vaccine. For this clone: Its antigen remains unidentified.

Repertoires were generated with immunoSEQ multiplex PCR, while TCRdb's copy carries only in-frame clones and drops some. The sample holds approximately 89,000 clones, 75% to 95% seen once. General observations from the study: Spike-spanning, vaccine-associated CD4 TCRs were dominant at 160-218 and 743-854. Sampling that yielded the repertoires occurred only after the peak T cell response.

CDR3 length equals 13 residues. V was pared by 0 bases and J by 3 bases, with 7 bases between. Per the germline V gene, CDR1 is SGHRS and CDR2 is YFSETQ. The chain carries TRBV5-1 and TRBJ2-7; D is undetermined. The source material was peripheral blood, sampled on day 0 of MenACWY control vaccination. The origin of this receptor is an adult in good health. In DNA, the CDR3 is TGCGCCAGCAGCTTGGAGGGCCGCTACGAGCAGTACTTC. Protein sequence: CASSLEGRYEQYF. The full variable domain, completed using reference TRBV5-1 and TRBJ2-7, is KAGVTQTPRYLIKTRGQQVTLSCSPISGHRSVSWYQQTPGQGLQFLFEYFSETQRNKGNFPGRFSGRQFSNSRSEMNVSTLELGDSALYLCASSLEGRYEQYFGPGTRLTVT.